One sample yielded the 27 T cell receptor beta chains listed below, sequenced in a study of identical twins. In TCRdb, the 5' RACE reads were re-called with MiXCR into one record per CDR3 protein. Counted here are around 370,000 distinct CDR3 sequences, about 10% occurring once; the ten biggest clones make up 8.5% to 10%. The specimen sequenced was naive T cells sorted from blood. These receptors were collected from a woman in her fifties or sixties in good health.

The chain joins TRBV19 to TRBJ2-1; no firm D call. Trimming left V 2 bases short and J 7 bases short, with 9 bases between. CDR1 and CDR2 from the germline V gene are LNHDA and SQIVND (reference sequence). The CDR3 is 13 amino acids. Written as DNA, the CDR3 is TGTGCCAGTAGTATAATCCTACTAAATGAGCAGTTCTTC. Its protein product is CASSIILLNEQFF.

The chain employs TRBV18 and TRBJ1-4; D remains unclear. CDR1 KGHSH and CDR2 LQKENI come from the germline V gene. V lost 1 base to trimming and J lost 4 bases, with 10 bases between them. The CDR3 sequence is 15 residues long. The CDR3 loop is CASSPRPSINEKLFF. The CDR3 DNA reads as TGTGCCAGCTCACCACGCCCCAGTATTAATGAAAAACTGTTTTTT. Full variable domain (remainder filled in from reference TRBV18 and TRBJ1-4): NAGVMQNPRHLVRRRGQEARLRCSPMKGHSHVYWYRQLPEEGLKFMVYLQKENIIDESGMPKERFSAEFPKEGPSILRIQQVVRGDSAAYFCASSPRPSINEKLFFGSGTQLSVL.

This clonotype was seen a few times. The chain joins TRBV27 to TRBJ1-2; 9 positions match TRBD1. CDR1 and CDR2 from the germline V gene are MNHEY and SMNVEV (reference sequence). The J segment lost 5 bases and the V segment lost 2 bases, leaving 6 bases of the junction unmatched. This CDR3 has 15 amino acids. The CDR3 DNA reads as TGTGCCAGCAGTTTAGGGGGACAGGGCCGATATGGCTACACCTTC. It is translated as CASSLGGQGRYGYTF.

This clonotype came up a few times. J is TRBJ1-2 and V is TRBV30, with D possibly TRBD1 on 6 matching bases. V lost 2 bases to trimming and J lost 5 bases, with 18 bases between them. CDR3 length: 15 residues. Germline V gives CDR1 GTSNPN, CDR2 SVGIG (reference sequence). The CDR3, as DNA: TGTGCCTGGAGTCTGGGCGTACAGGGAATGTATGGCTACACCTTC. It encodes CAWSLGVQGMYGYTF.

This clonotype was detected a few times. The genes are TRBV4-2 and TRBJ2-3; 7 bases are shared with TRBD2. The V gene end was trimmed by 1 base and the J gene end by 4 bases; junction bases not matched to a gene: 11. The CDR3 length is 17 residues. Germline CDR1 LGHNA, CDR2 YNFKEQ. In DNA form, the CDR3 reads TGTGCCAGCAGCCAAGCCCTGGGGGAGGGCCCCGCAGATACGCAGTATTTT. Its protein is CASSQALGEGPADTQYF.

This clonotype was detected a few times. V usage is TRBV27 and J usage is TRBJ2-3; D possibly corresponds to TRBD1 (6 bases). CDR1 and CDR2 from the germline V gene are MNHEY and SMNVEV (reference sequence). The CDR3 runs to 16 residues. V was cut by 2 bases and J by 0 bases, with 12 bases left in between. CDR3 amino acids: CASSLHGQRSTDTQYF. The DNA of the CDR3 is TGTGCCAGCAGTTTACACGGACAGCGAAGCACAGATACGCAGTATTTT.

The rearrangement joins TRBV24-1 to TRBJ2-3; D remains ambiguous. There are 14 residues in the CDR3. Germline values: CDR1 KGHDR, CDR2 SFDVKD. V shed 5 bases and J shed 6 bases, with 14 bases lying between them. The CDR3 nucleotides read TGTGCCACCAGTGTAGAGAGGTGGTCGGATACGCAGTATTTT. As protein: CATSVERWSDTQYF.

This clonotype was counted many times. This chain links TRBV10-2 with TRBJ2-2, with 10 nucleotides matching TRBD2. The CDR3 spans 15 residues. Per germline, CDR1 WSHSY and CDR2 SAAADI. Unmatched junction bases numbered 6, after V lost 6 bases and J lost 5 bases. CDR3 DNA: TGCGCCAGCAGGCCAGCGGGAGGGCCGACCGGGGAGCTGTTTTTT. This translates into CASRPAGGPTGELFF.

The chain recombines TRBV4-1 with TRBJ2-3; D uncertain. This CDR3 contains 14 residues. In germline, CDR1 is MGHRA, CDR2 YSYEKL. Trimming left V 1 base short and J 0 bases short, with 5 bases between. The CDR3 reads CASSQAESTDTQYF. The CDR3 bases are TGCGCCAGCAGCCAAGCGGAAAGCACAGATACGCAGTATTTT.

This chain joins TRBV29-1 and TRBJ1-4; 7 nucleotides agree with TRBD1. The CDR3 is 17 residues long. Germline V CDR1 and CDR2: SQVTM, ANQGSEA. The trim removed 2 bases at V and 8 bases at J, leaving 17 bases unmatched. DNA for the CDR3: TGCAGCGTTGAAATAAGGGACAGCAAAAAACGAGAGGAAAAACTGTTTTTT. The encoded protein is CSVEIRDSKKREEKLFF.

CDR3 amino acids: CASSSLSTAQETQYF. The CDR3 nucleotides are TGTGCCAGCAGTTCCCTGTCGACAGCCCAAGAGACCCAGTACTTC. V usage is TRBV27 and J usage is TRBJ2-5; D perhaps matches TRBD1 (5 bases). CDR1 and CDR2 (germline): MNHEY, SMNVEV (reference sequence). The CDR3 is made up of 15 amino acids. Trimming stripped 4 bases from V and 1 base from J, with 13 bases between.

This chain joins TRBV29-1 and TRBJ2-5; no firm D call. The length of the CDR3 is 11 residues. The germline V and J ends were trimmed by 5 bases and 5 bases, with 9 bases remaining between them. Germline CDR1 is SQVTM and CDR2 is ANQGSEA. The CDR3 loop is CSVKSWETQYF. In DNA form, the CDR3 reads TGCAGCGTTAAGAGTTGGGAGACCCAGTACTTC.

This clonotype was counted a few times. The rearrangement links TRBV18 to TRBJ2-1, with D perhaps matching TRBD1 (6 bases). This CDR3 region has 14 residues. The V end lost 5 bases, the J end lost 0 bases, and 8 bases lay between the germline ends. Germline assignment: CDR1 KGHSH and CDR2 LQKENI. The CDR3 region is CASSVQGSYNEQFF. Here the CDR3 DNA reads TGTGCCAGCTCAGTACAGGGCTCCTACAATGAGCAGTTCTTC.

J is TRBJ2-7 and V is TRBV19; D is ambiguous. CDR1 is LNHDA, CDR2 SQIVND, per germline (reference sequence). The CDR3 covers 13 residues. Trimming shortened V by 3 bases and J by 6 bases, and 12 bases separated the two germline ends. The CDR3 region has the DNA TGTGCCAGTAGTATTGGGTGGTCTCGCGAGCAGTACTTC. Translating gives CASSIGWSREQYF.

This clonotype has a handful of counts. The V and J genes are TRBV7-9 and TRBJ1-2; D not resolved. This CDR3 comprises 13 residues. Per germline, CDR1 SEHNR and CDR2 FQNEAQ (reference sequence). V shed 8 bases and J shed 0 bases, with 10 bases lying between them. CDR3 in amino acids: CASGLISNYGYTF. CDR3 nucleotides: TGTGCCAGCGGACTGATCTCTAACTATGGCTACACCTTC.

Only a few counts were recorded for this clonotype. The chain couples TRBV20-1 to TRBJ1-1; unclear D gene. Germline lookup yields CDR1 DFQATT and CDR2 SNEGSKA (reference sequence). Trimming removed 6 bases from V and 2 bases from J, with 7 bases in between. This CDR3 is 11 amino acids long. As DNA, the CDR3 is TGCAGTGCCCGGAAAAACACTGAAGCTTTCTTT. Its translation is CSARKNTEAFF.

This clonotype has a count of ten or more. The chain couples TRBV5-6 to TRBJ1-2; D unresolved. Trimming left V 1 base short and J 8 bases short, with 12 bases between. The CDR3 contains 13 residues. Looked up from germline, CDR1 is SGHDT and CDR2 is YYEEEE. Here the CDR3 reads CASSLSRGVGYTF. CDR3 in DNA: TGTGCCAGCAGCTTGAGTCGTGGAGTCGGCTACACCTTC.

The chain has TRBV29-1 and TRBJ1-2; tentative D call: TRBD1 (6 bases). The CDR3 runs to 12 residues. In germline, CDR1 is SQVTM, CDR2 ANQGSEA. V was trimmed by 6 bases and J by 2 bases, leaving 10 bases between them. The CDR3 region is CSVGGANYGYTF. Here the CDR3 DNA reads TGCAGCGTGGGGGGGGCCAACTATGGCTACACCTTC.

There are a few counts of this clonotype. The V and J genes are TRBV5-1 and TRBJ1-1, with D unresolved. The CDR3 sequence is 13 residues long. CDR1 SGHRS and CDR2 YFSETQ come from the germline V gene. Trimming cost V 3 bases and J 0 bases, with 6 bases left between them. The CDR3 loop is CASSSSVNTEAFF. As DNA, the CDR3 is TGCGCCAGCAGCTCCAGTGTGAACACTGAAGCTTTCTTT.

The chain has TRBV29-1 and TRBJ2-1; D is ambiguous. This CDR3 is built from 11 residues. Germline V gives CDR1 SQVTM, CDR2 ANQGSEA. Trimming shortened V by 5 bases and J by 3 bases, and 5 bases separated the two germline ends. DNA for the CDR3: TGCAGCGTTATGGGCTACAATGAGCAGTTCTTC. Its translation: CSVMGYNEQFF.

This clonotype has just a few counts. V gene TRBV24-1 combines with J gene TRBJ2-7; TRBD1 agrees at 8 bases. After removal of 7 bases from V and 3 bases from J, the junction contained 4 bases not matched to a gene. This CDR3 contains 13 residues. In germline, CDR1 is KGHDR, CDR2 SFDVKD. The CDR3 DNA sequence: TGTGCCACCAGCGGGGACAGGAGCTACGAGCAGTACTTC. Translation gives CATSGDRSYEQYF.

The chain uses TRBV7-9 and TRBJ1-2; 8 bases agree with TRBD1. There are 15 residues in the CDR3. V shed 5 bases and J 2 bases; nucleotides not matched to a gene: 7. CDR1 and CDR2 from the germline V gene are SEHNR and FQNEAQ (reference sequence). Here the CDR3 reads CASSPDRALNYGYTF. The DNA of the CDR3 is TGTGCCAGCAGCCCGGACAGGGCGCTAAACTATGGCTACACCTTC.

This clonotype was seen only a few times. The chain combines TRBV7-9 with TRBJ2-3, with D possibly being TRBD2 (6 bases). The CDR3 is made up of 15 amino acids. Germline-derived CDR1 and CDR2 are SEHNR and FQNEAQ (reference sequence). The V and J ends lost 5 bases and 4 bases respectively, with 16 bases between them. The CDR3 sequence: CASSLGGIGSDTQYF. DNA for the CDR3: TGTGCCAGCAGCCTGGGCGGGATTGGGTCAGATACGCAGTATTTT.

This clonotype appeared many times. The gene calls are TRBV10-2 and TRBJ2-2, with 7 bases matching TRBD1. Germline CDR1 and CDR2: WSHSY and SAAADI. V gave up 3 bases and J gave up 5 bases; unmatched junction bases: 9. This CDR3 contains 16 residues. This CDR3 is CASSDVAQGSTGELFF. CDR3 DNA: TGCGCCAGCAGTGATGTGGCACAGGGGTCTACCGGGGAGCTGTTTTTT.

This clonotype was seen a few times. V is TRBV2 and J is TRBJ2-2, with D possibly TRBD2 on 5 matching bases. V lost 6 bases to trimming and J lost 4 bases, with 12 bases between them. The germline CDR1 and CDR2 sequences are SNHLY and FYNNEI. The CDR3 is made up of 14 amino acids. In DNA, the CDR3 is TGTGCCAGCAGGAAGACTACAATCACCGGGGAGCTGTTTTTT. This codes for CASRKTTITGELFF.

This chain uses TRBV5-6 with TRBJ2-1, with D tentatively TRBD2 (6 bases). The CDR3 has 15 amino acids. V was pared by 2 bases and J by 5 bases, with 14 bases between. CDR1 SGHDT and CDR2 YYEEEE come from the germline V gene. CDR3 DNA sequence: TGTGCCAGCAGCTTCGGGTGGGGGGAAAACAATGAGCAGTTCTTC. Translated, it gives CASSFGWGENNEQFF.

This rearrangement joins TRBV11-2 to TRBJ2-7; the D call may be TRBD1 or TRBD2 (5 bases each). Trimming pared 3 bases from V and 5 bases from J, leaving 11 bases between. The CDR3 sequence is 13 residues long. Per the germline V gene, CDR1 is SGHAT and CDR2 is FQNNGV. The CDR3 region has the DNA TGTGCCAGCAGCTTTTCGTTGGGGGACGAGCAGTACTTC. This encodes CASSFSLGDEQYF.